This record covers a single T cell receptor beta chain. Its matching antigen is unknown. The data belong to a study of T cell clones after liver transplantation. Study details: In this trial, immunosuppression withdrawal was attempted within 2 years of liver transplant. Post-transplant blood was tracked for graft-donor-reactive T cell clones identified in a pre-transplant mixed lymphocyte reaction. Subjects received no induction therapy and standard immunosuppression until randomization at 12-24 months post-transplant.

Study results and caveats: Compared with third party-reactive sequences, donor-reactive ones declined more, independent of withdrawal success.

Clones were sequenced by immunoSEQ multiplex PCR, and TCRdb holds only the in-frame ones, with some missing. The sample gives 55,000 to 70,000 clones, over 90% of which show up once; over 0.9% is in the top ten. The receptor was derived from a human patient who received a liver transplant. Some T cells may be graft donor cells. The source material was CD4+ T cells from blood, sampled less than 26 months after liver transplant.

The CDR3 region has the DNA TGTGCCAGCAGCGTTACAGAGAACACTGAAGCTTTCTTT. Protein product: CASSVTENTEAFF. The V call is TRBV7-9, the J call TRBJ1-1; D is uncertain. Germline loops: CDR1 SEHNR, CDR2 FQNEAQ (reference sequence). The CDR3 contains 13 residues. V lost 5 bases to trimming and J lost 1 base, with 8 bases between them. Looking up the rest from reference TRBV7-9 and TRBJ1-1 gives the full variable domain: DTGVSQNPRHKITKRGQNVTFRCDPISEHNRLYWYRQTLGQGPEFLTYFQNEAQLEKSRLLSDRFSAERPKGSFSTLEIQRTEQGDSAMYLCASSVTENTEAFFGQGTRLTVV.